Below, 8 T cell receptor beta chains from the same sample are listed, as sequenced in a study of CD8 T cells in Susac syndrome. Random hexamers primed reverse transcription of 0.5 to 1 ug RNA. From the immunoSEQ multiplex PCR reads, TCRdb called clonotypes with MiXCR, one entry per CDR3 protein. The table has under 200,000 distinct CDR3 sequences, roughly 90% seen once. Source material: CD4+ T cells from PBMCs. The receptors come from a human donor with Susac syndrome.

This chain joins TRBV9 and TRBJ2-5; either TRBD1 or TRBD2 may supply D (8 bases each). V lost 4 bases to trimming and J lost 1 base, with 20 bases between them. In germline, CDR1 is SGDLS, CDR2 YYNGEE. This CDR3 has 17 amino acids. The CDR3 DNA is TGTGCCAGCAGCATGTGGGCGGGGGGACAGGCCCAAGAGACCCAGTACTTC. This translates into CASSMWAGGQAQETQYF.

The chain has TRBV2 and TRBJ2-7, with 11 bases fitting TRBD1. Germline CDR1 SNHLY, CDR2 FYNNEI. This CDR3 is built from 15 residues. The trim removed 6 bases at V and 2 bases at J, leaving 6 bases unmatched. DNA for the CDR3: TGTGCCAGCAGCGGACAGGGGGCAATGACCTACGAGCAGTACTTC. Translated: CASSGQGAMTYEQYF.

V is TRBV7-9 and J is TRBJ2-2; D is perhaps TRBD2 (6 bases). The germline gives CDR1 SEHNR, CDR2 FQNEAQ (reference sequence). V lost 11 bases and J lost 5, with 18 bases in between. This CDR3 is built from 14 residues. The CDR3 nucleotides read TGTGCCTCCCACGGCGGGGACGGAACCGGGGAGCTGTTTTTT. It specifies CASHGGDGTGELFF.

This chain joins TRBV3-1 and TRBJ2-5; D might be TRBD1 (6 bases). Germline V gives CDR1 LGHDT, CDR2 YNNKEL (reference sequence). The V and J ends lost 4 bases and 2 bases respectively, with 8 bases between them. The CDR3 runs 13 residues. The DNA of the CDR3 is TGTGCCAGCAGCCGGACAGAACAAGAGACCCAGTACTTC. This translates into CASSRTEQETQYF.

The chain employs TRBV9 and TRBJ2-7, with D possibly matching TRBD2 (6 bases). The CDR3 covers 14 residues. V lost 0 bases to trimming and J lost 3 bases, with 10 bases between them. Per germline, CDR1 SGDLS and CDR2 YYNGEE. CDR3 residues: CASSVGGTFYEQYF. CDR3 in DNA: TGTGCCAGCAGCGTAGGCGGGACTTTCTACGAGCAGTACTTC.

The V gene is TRBV9, the J gene TRBJ2-4; possible D gene TRBD2, 5 bases. Germline V lookup: CDR1 SGDLS, CDR2 YYNGEE. Trimming stripped 0 bases from V and 3 bases from J, with 13 bases between. The CDR3 runs to 16 residues. The CDR3 nucleotides read TGTGCCAGCAGCGTAGATCCCGGGGTACACAAAAACATTCAGTACTTC. Translating it yields CASSVDPGVHKNIQYF.

This rearrangement joins TRBV7-3 to TRBJ2-5; TRBD2 aligns across 11 bases. CDR3 size: 15 residues. The ends lost 5 bases at V and 4 bases at J; junction bases unmatched: 6. The germline gives CDR1 SGHTA, CDR2 FQGTGA. CDR3 nucleotide sequence: TGTGCCAGCAGCCAAACCGGGACTAGCGGAGAGACCCAGTACTTC. This translates into CASSQTGTSGETQYF.

The chain employs TRBV12-3 or TRBV12-4 and TRBJ2-5; TRBD2 matches 8 bases. Losses at the gene ends were 8 bases for V and 3 bases for J; bases not matched to a gene: 8. CDR3 size: 14 residues. The CDR3 DNA reads TGTGCCAGCGGCAAAGGGCGGGGGGAAGAGACCCAGTACTTC. Protein product: CASGKGRGEETQYF.